The subject of this entry is one T cell receptor beta chain. Antigen unknown. Assay used: immunoSEQ multiplex PCR; TCRdb lists only in-frame clones, some missing. The sample has roughly 97,000 clones; roughly four fifths are singletons. This sample is drawn from a study of T cell clones after liver transplantation. Study observations and caveats: Low donor cell numbers restricted donor-reactive repertoire measurement in a couple of subjects.

Sequenced material: CD4+ T cells from blood, taken before liver transplant. The sequence derives from a human donor who received a liver transplant.

CDR3 DNA: TGTGCCAGCAGTCCCCGACAGTTTGGGGACACCGGGGAGCTGTTTTTT. Amino acid sequence: CASSPRQFGDTGELFF. The chain is built from TRBV27 and TRBJ2-2, with D possibly matching TRBD1 (5 bases). CDR3 length equals 16 residues. The V end was cut by 5 bases, the J end by 3 bases, with 16 bases between. Germline-derived CDR1 and CDR2 are MNHEY and SMNVEV (reference sequence).